The 5 T cell receptor beta chains listed next were all sequenced from one sample in a study of cytomegalovirus exposure and HLA in healthy donors. A multiplex PCR was run with 60 Vbeta primers and 13 Jbeta primers. Sequenced by immunoSEQ multiplex PCR; TCRdb stores in-frame clones only, minus some. The sample has about 110,000 clones, 67% seen once. The sequenced sample consisted of PBMCs. The receptors were gathered from a man between 18 and 35 years old in good health and CMV-seropositive.

The V and J genes are TRBV19 and TRBJ2-1, with 11 nucleotides matching TRBD2. V was clipped by 7 bases and J by 0 bases; unmatched bases: 14. The CDR3 is 19 amino acids. Germline-derived CDR1 and CDR2 are LNHDA and SQIVND (reference sequence). In DNA form, the CDR3 reads TGTGCCAGTATGGGCCTTTCGTTAGCGGGGGGGCTCTCCTACAATGAGCAGTTCTTC. This sequence encodes CASMGLSLAGGLSYNEQFF.

The gene calls are TRBV7-2 and TRBJ2-5; TRBD2 matches 8 bases. This CDR3 is built from 16 residues. Germline CDR1 reads SGHTA; CDR2 reads FQGNSA. Trimming removed 1 base from V and 2 bases from J; junction bases left unmatched: 6. The CDR3 DNA follows: TGTGCCAGCAGCTTAGGTCGCGGGGGGACGCAAGAGACCCAGTACTTC. Protein: CASSLGRGGTQETQYF.

This clone was seen only a few times. The rearrangement links TRBV28 to TRBJ2-1; maybe TRBD2 (5 bases). V lost 3 bases to trimming and J lost 0 bases, with 9 bases between them. CDR3 length equals 15 residues. The germline V gene encodes CDR1 MDHEN and CDR2 SYDVKM. This chain's CDR3 is CASSLDSSSYNEQFF. Here the CDR3 DNA reads TGTGCCAGCAGTTTGGACTCAAGCTCCTACAATGAGCAGTTCTTC.

The V and J genes are TRBV4-1 and TRBJ2-1; tentatively, D is TRBD1 (7 bases). V gave up 2 bases and J gave up 3 bases, with 11 bases separating them. The CDR3 totals 15 residues. Germline loops: CDR1 MGHRA, CDR2 YSYEKL. The DNA for the CDR3 is TGCGCCAGCAGCCAACAGGGGGGCCGCTACAATGAGCAGTTCTTC. Translating it yields CASSQQGGRYNEQFF.

The V call is TRBV6-1, the J call TRBJ1-3; a possible D gene is TRBD1 (5 bases). There are 15 residues in the CDR3. The germline V gene encodes CDR1 MNHNS and CDR2 SASEGT. V was shortened by 6 bases and J by 0 bases, with 12 bases between the two germline ends. As DNA, the CDR3 is TGTGCCAGCAGAGGACACCAATACTCTGGAAACACCATATATTTT. As protein: CASRGHQYSGNTIYF.